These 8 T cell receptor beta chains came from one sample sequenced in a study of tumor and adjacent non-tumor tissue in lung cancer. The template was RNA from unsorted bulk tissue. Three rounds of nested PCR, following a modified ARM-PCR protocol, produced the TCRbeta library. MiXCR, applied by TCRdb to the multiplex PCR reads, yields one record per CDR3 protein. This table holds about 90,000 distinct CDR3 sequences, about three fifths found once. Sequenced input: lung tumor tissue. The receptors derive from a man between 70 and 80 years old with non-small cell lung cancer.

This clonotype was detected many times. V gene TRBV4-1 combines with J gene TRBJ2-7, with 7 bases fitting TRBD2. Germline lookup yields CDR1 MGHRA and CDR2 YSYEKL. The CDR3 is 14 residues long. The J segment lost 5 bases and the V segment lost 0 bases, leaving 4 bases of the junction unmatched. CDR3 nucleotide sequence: TGCGCCAGCAGCCAAGACGTTGGGAGGGACGAGCAGTACTTC. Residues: CASSQDVGRDEQYF.

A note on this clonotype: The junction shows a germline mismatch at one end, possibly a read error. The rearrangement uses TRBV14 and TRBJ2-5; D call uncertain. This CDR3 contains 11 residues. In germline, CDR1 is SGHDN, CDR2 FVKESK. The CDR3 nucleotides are TGTGCCTGCAGCCTACGGGAGACCCAGTACTTC. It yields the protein CACSLRETQYF.

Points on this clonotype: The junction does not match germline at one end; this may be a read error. CDR3 in amino acids: CTSSRRANQPQHF. CDR3 DNA: TGTACCAGCAGTCGAAGGGCTAATCAGCCCCAGCATTTT. The chain has TRBV6-5 and TRBJ1-5, with D hard to call. The CDR3 covers 13 residues. Germline V gives CDR1 MNHEY, CDR2 SVGAGI.

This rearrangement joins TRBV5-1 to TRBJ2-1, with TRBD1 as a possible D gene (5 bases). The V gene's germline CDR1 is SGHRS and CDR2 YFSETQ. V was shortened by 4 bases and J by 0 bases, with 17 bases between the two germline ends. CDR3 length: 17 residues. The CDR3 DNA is TGCGCCAGCAGCCTCGAACCCAGGGTCTCCTCCTACAATGAGCAGTTCTTC. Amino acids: CASSLEPRVSSYNEQFF. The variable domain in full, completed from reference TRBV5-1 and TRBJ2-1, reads KAGVTQTPRYLIKTRGQQVTLSCSPISGHRSVSWYQQTPGQGLQFLFEYFSETQRNKGNFPGRFSGRQFSNSRSEMNVSTLELGDSALYLCASSLEPRVSSYNEQFFGPGTRLTVL.

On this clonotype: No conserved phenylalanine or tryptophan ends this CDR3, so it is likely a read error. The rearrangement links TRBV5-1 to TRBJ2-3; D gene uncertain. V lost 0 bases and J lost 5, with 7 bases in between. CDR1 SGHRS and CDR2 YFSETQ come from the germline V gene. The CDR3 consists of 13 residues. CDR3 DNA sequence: TGCGCCAGCAGCTTGGACCAGCGAGATACGCAGTATTTA. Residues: CASSLDQRDTQYL.

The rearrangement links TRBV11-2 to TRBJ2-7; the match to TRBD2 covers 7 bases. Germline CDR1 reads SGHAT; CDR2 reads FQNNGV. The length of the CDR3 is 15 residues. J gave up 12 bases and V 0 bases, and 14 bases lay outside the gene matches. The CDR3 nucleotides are TGTGCCAGCAGCTTAGATTTGACGGGAGGCTCCGGTCGGTACTTC. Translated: CASSLDLTGGSGRYF.

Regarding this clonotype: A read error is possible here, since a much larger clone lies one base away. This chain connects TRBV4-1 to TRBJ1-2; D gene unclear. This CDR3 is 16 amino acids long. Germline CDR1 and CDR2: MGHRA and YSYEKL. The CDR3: CANSQELGSINYGYTF. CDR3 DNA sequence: TGCGCCAACAGCCAAGAGCTAGGGAGCATTAACTATGGCTACACCTTC.

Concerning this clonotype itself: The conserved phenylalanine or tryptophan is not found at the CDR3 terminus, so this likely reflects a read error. The chain's CDR3 is CASSAVHGLANTQYS. CDR3 nucleotides: TGTGCCAGCAGCGCTGTTCACGGTTTAGCAAATACGCAGTATTCT. The V and J genes are TRBV11-2 and TRBJ2-3; no definite D call. The CDR3 consists of 15 residues. CDR1 SGHAT and CDR2 FQNNGV come from the germline V gene. V lost 5 bases to trimming and J lost 7 bases, with 19 bases between them.